The 20 T cell receptor beta chains below were found in one sample sequenced in a study of cytomegalovirus exposure and HLA in healthy donors. In the PCR, 60 Vbeta and 13 Jbeta primers were used. Using immunoSEQ multiplex PCR, the repertoire was profiled, and TCRdb retains in-frame clones only, with some absent. The data show 98,000 or so clones, with 10% seen just once and under 6% held by the top ten. The sequenced material came from PBMCs. The receptors shown here come from a man aged 40-50 years in good health and CMV-seropositive.

This clone was seen a few times. The CDR3 coding sequence is TGTGCCAGCAGTATACTACCCCCTAGCGGAGGGTGGACAGATACGCAGTATTTT. This codes for CASSILPPSGGWTDTQYF. V usage is TRBV27 and J usage is TRBJ2-3; 7 nucleotides match TRBD2. The CDR3 has 18 amino acids. CDR1 and CDR2 from the germline V gene are MNHEY and SMNVEV (reference sequence). V was pared by 5 bases and J by 3 bases, with 17 bases of the junction left unmatched.

This clone was detected a few times. This chain uses TRBV5-6 with TRBJ2-5; perhaps TRBD1 as D (6 bases). Looked up from germline, CDR1 is SGHDT and CDR2 is YYEEEE. The CDR3 runs 13 residues. Trimming left V 7 bases short and J 5 bases short, with 15 bases between. Here the CDR3 reads CASLEVQGETQYF. The DNA of the CDR3 is TGTGCCAGCTTGGAGGTCCAGGGGGAGACCCAGTACTTC. The entire variable domain, with the rest obtained from reference TRBV5-6 and TRBJ2-5, is as follows: DAGVTQSPTHLIKTRGQQVTLRCSPKSGHDTVSWYQQALGQGPQFIFQYYEEEERQRGNFPDRFSGHQFPNYSSELNVNALLLGDSALYLCASLEVQGETQYFGPGTRLLVL.

The gene calls are TRBV27 and TRBJ2-7; 9 bases match TRBD1. V shed 6 bases, J shed 6 bases, and the junction held 9 bases outside the gene matches. The CDR3 sequence is 14 residues long. CDR1 and CDR2 from the germline V gene are MNHEY and SMNVEV (reference sequence). The CDR3 DNA follows: TGTGCCAGCAGACCCGGGACAGGGAACTTCGAGCAGTACTTC. Protein product: CASRPGTGNFEQYF.

The CDR3 reads CASSLNPGLEQYF. The CDR3 DNA reads as TGCGCCAGCAGCCTTAACCCGGGTCTCGAGCAGTACTTC. This sequence joins TRBV5-1 and TRBJ2-7; no reliable D call. Germline values: CDR1 SGHRS, CDR2 YFSETQ. This CDR3 is 13 amino acids long. V was clipped by 4 bases and J by 6 bases, with 14 bases between them.

The V and J genes are TRBV9 and TRBJ2-1; D is possibly TRBD1 (6 bases). Germline assignment: CDR1 SGDLS and CDR2 YYNGEE. The CDR3 runs to 14 residues. Trimming cost V 2 bases and J 6 bases, with 12 bases left between them. In DNA, the CDR3 is TGTGCCAGCAGCGTGACAGGAACGGGCAATGAGCAGTTCTTC. Its translation is CASSVTGTGNEQFF.

This clone was observed a handful of times. This chain links TRBV6-5 with TRBJ2-2; TRBD2 matches 8 bases. The V gene end was trimmed by 3 bases and the J gene end by 1 base; junction bases not matched to a gene: 1. CDR1 and CDR2 (germline): MNHEY, SVGAGI. This CDR3 contains 15 residues. The DNA for the CDR3 is TGTGCCAGCAGTTATACTAGCGGGAACACCGGGGAGCTGTTTTTT. This translates into CASSYTSGNTGELFF.

The J gene is TRBJ2-2, the V gene TRBV13; D call uncertain. CDR1 is PRHDT, CDR2 FYEKMQ, per germline (reference sequence). The CDR3 runs 12 residues. V shed 2 bases and J shed 7 bases, with 5 bases lying between them. CDR3: CASSLRVGELFF. The CDR3 DNA is TGTGCCAGCAGCTTACGGGTCGGGGAGCTGTTTTTT.

This clone was observed a few times. V is TRBV28 and J is TRBJ1-4, with D tentatively TRBD1 (5 bases). The CDR3 has 16 residues. V was pared by 7 bases and J by 5 bases, with 20 bases between. Germline CDR1 and CDR2: MDHEN and SYDVKM. CDR3: CASITPGTERNEKLFF. CDR3 coding DNA: TGTGCCAGCATAACCCCGGGGACTGAGAGAAATGAAAAACTGTTTTTT.

CDR3 loop: CASSESSGRRETQYF. In DNA, the CDR3 is TGTGCCAGCAGTGAATCTAGCGGGAGGCGAGAGACCCAGTACTTC. The chain joins TRBV25-1 to TRBJ2-5, with 11 positions matching TRBD2. This CDR3 has 15 residues. The V gene's germline CDR1 is MGHDK and CDR2 SYGVNS. The junction had 2 bases not matched to a gene; V was cut back by 1 base and J by 4 bases.

This clone was observed a handful of times. V and J are TRBV10-1 and TRBJ2-5; 12 bases fit TRBD2. This CDR3 region has 16 residues. The germline gives CDR1 WNHNN, CDR2 SYGVQD (reference sequence). J lost 4 bases, V lost 0 bases, and 3 bases had no gene match. CDR3 nucleotide sequence: TGCGCCAGCAGTGAGTCGACTAGCGGGAGTGTAGAGACCCAGTACTTC. Amino acid sequence: CASSESTSGSVETQYF.

The V and J genes are TRBV30 and TRBJ2-2; D might be TRBD1 (6 bases). The CDR3 consists of 13 residues. Germline V gene data show CDR1 as GTSNPN and CDR2 as SVGIG (reference sequence). V was clipped by 2 bases and J by 5 bases, with 9 bases between them. The CDR3 loop reads CAWSPDRTGELFF. CDR3 DNA: TGTGCCTGGAGTCCAGACAGGACCGGGGAGCTGTTTTTT.

The chain uses TRBV23-1 and TRBJ2-5, with unresolved D. TRBV23-1 has ORF status, its function being uncertain. The CDR3 is made up of 12 amino acids. The germline V and J ends were trimmed by 4 bases and 5 bases, with 8 bases remaining between them. The CDR3 is CASSPEVETQYF. CDR3 nucleotides: TGCGCCAGCAGTCCCGAGGTGGAGACCCAGTACTTC.

This clone has more than one count but fewer than ten. This chain links TRBV5-4 with TRBJ2-6, with 12 positions matching TRBD1. CDR1 and CDR2 (germline): SGHNT, YYREEE (reference sequence). V was clipped by 3 bases and J by 0 bases; unmatched bases: 7. The CDR3 is 19 residues long. The DNA for the CDR3 is TGTGCCAGCAGCTCGGCCCGGGACAGGGGGCCCTCTGGGGCCAACGTCCTGACTTTC. Translation gives CASSSARDRGPSGANVLTF.

The J gene is TRBJ1-5, the V gene TRBV2, with 8 positions matching TRBD1. This CDR3 contains 13 residues. Trimming removed 4 bases from V and 7 bases from J; junction bases left unmatched: 3. Germline V lookup: CDR1 SNHLY, CDR2 FYNNEI. The CDR3 here is CASSGTGPQPQHF. The CDR3 region has the DNA TGTGCCAGCAGTGGGACAGGGCCACAGCCCCAGCATTTT.

Only a few counts were recorded for this clone. The V call is TRBV7-9, the J call TRBJ2-7; D may be TRBD1 (6 bases). CDR3 length: 13 residues. CDR1 is SEHNR and CDR2 is FQNEAQ in the germline V gene (reference sequence). V was shortened by 5 bases and J by 3 bases, with 11 bases between the two germline ends. DNA for the CDR3: TGTGCCAGCAGCCCTCAGGGGAACTACGAGCAGTACTTC. Its protein is CASSPQGNYEQYF.

This CDR3 is CASSKVIAGLPTDTQYF. In DNA form, the CDR3 reads TGTGCCAGCAGCAAAGTTATAGCGGGATTACCCACAGATACGCAGTATTTT. J is TRBJ2-3 and V is TRBV21-1; the table's D gene call, TRBD2, was not cross checked with the DNA. TRBV21-1 is assigned pseudogene status. The CDR3 sequence is 17 residues long.

The V and J genes are TRBV27 and TRBJ1-2; 7 bases map to TRBD1. The CDR3 contains 13 residues. V dropped 6 bases and J dropped 4; count of bases not matched to a gene: 5. Germline CDR1 and CDR2: MNHEY and SMNVEV (reference sequence). The DNA of the CDR3 is TGTGCCAGCAGACCCCAGGGGGTCTATGGCTACACCTTC. It yields the protein CASRPQGVYGYTF.

This clone turned up a few times. A junction boundary mismatches the germline segment, possibly from a read error. The chain recombines TRBV7-9 with TRBJ1-5; 7 nucleotides line up with TRBD1. CDR1 and CDR2 from the germline V gene are SEHNR and FQNEAQ (reference sequence). This CDR3 is 13 amino acids long. CDR3 in DNA: TGTGCCAGCGCGGGACAGTCCAATCTGCCCCAGCATTTT. Translation gives CASAGQSNLPQHF.

This chain uses TRBV7-9 with TRBJ1-4; D uncertain. The CDR3 runs to 16 residues. Germline-derived CDR1 and CDR2 are SEHNR and FQNEAQ (reference sequence). V lost 8 bases and J lost 7, with 23 bases in between. For the CDR3, the DNA is TGTGCCAGCTCGCGGGTGGTAGGCGGGAGGATTGAAAAACTGTTTTTT. Its protein product is CASSRVVGGRIEKLFF.

J is TRBJ2-7 and V is TRBV4-3; D perhaps matches TRBD2 (5 bases). Germline V gene data show CDR1 as LGHNA and CDR2 as YSLEER. The V end lost 0 bases, the J end lost 2 bases, and 17 bases lay between the germline ends. The CDR3 contains 17 residues. The DNA for the CDR3 is TGCGCCAGCAGCCAAGAGGTTACAGCGGAAACGACCTACGAGCAGTACTTC. Translation: CASSQEVTAETTYEQYF.